The 22 T cell receptor beta chains presented below share a single source sample, sequenced in a study of cytomegalovirus exposure and HLA in healthy donors. Primers included in the PCR were 60 Vbeta and 13 Jbeta primers. Some clones are missing from TCRdb's copy, which holds only in-frame ones; the method was immunoSEQ multiplex PCR. The sample lists around 130,000 clones, about 80% occurring once. The source material was PBMCs. These receptor sequences come from a woman younger than 30 in good health and CMV-seronegative.

J is TRBJ1-5 and V is TRBV6-5; D perhaps matches TRBD1 (5 bases). From germline, CDR1 is MNHEY and CDR2 SVGAGI. The CDR3 extends over 13 amino acids. V gave up 6 bases and J gave up 5 bases, with 11 bases separating them. CDR3 residues: CASRGDFDQPQHF. CDR3 sequence (DNA): TGTGCCAGCAGGGGGGACTTCGATCAGCCCCAGCATTTT.

V and J are TRBV13 and TRBJ2-1; tentatively, D is TRBD1 (6 bases). This CDR3 has 15 residues. Per germline, CDR1 PRHDT and CDR2 FYEKMQ (reference sequence). Deletions cut 2 bases from V and 4 bases from J, with 12 bases between. DNA of the CDR3: TGTGCCAGCAGCTTAAAGGGGGACGGATACAATGAGCAGTTCTTC. As protein: CASSLKGDGYNEQFF.

This clone is medium-sized (0.01 to 0.1%) by share. This chain uses TRBV29-1 with TRBJ2-3; D remains unclear. In germline, CDR1 is SQVTM, CDR2 ANQGSEA. Trimming left V 7 bases short and J 2 bases short, with 13 bases between. The CDR3 consists of 13 residues. CDR3 protein: CSDLSRLTDTQYF. Here the CDR3 DNA reads TGCAGCGACCTGTCGCGGCTCACAGATACGCAGTATTTT.

The chain couples TRBV5-4 to TRBJ1-1, with D perhaps TRBD1 (5 bases). Germline V lookup: CDR1 SGHNT, CDR2 YYREEE (reference sequence). The CDR3 totals 15 residues. V lost 4 bases, J lost 0 bases, and 13 bases lay in between. The CDR3 nucleotides are TGTGCCAGCAGCCCCCTGGGGGGGTTGAACACTGAAGCTTTCTTT. Amino acids: CASSPLGGLNTEAFF. The complete variable domain, with remaining parts taken from reference TRBV5-4 and TRBJ1-1, reads ETGVTQSPTHLIKTRGQQVTLRCSSQSGHNTVSWYQQALGQGPQFIFQYYREEENGRGNFPPRFSGLQFPNYSSELNVNALELDDSALYLCASSPLGGLNTEAFFGQGTRLTVV.

V is TRBV2 and J is TRBJ2-1, with a possible D match to TRBD2 (6 bases). Germline CDR1 is SNHLY and CDR2 is FYNNEI. The CDR3 has 13 amino acids. V shed 9 bases and J shed 5 bases, with 14 bases lying between them. The CDR3 nucleotides are TGTGCCAGGCGGGGTCGGAACAACAATGAGCAGTTCTTC. This sequence encodes CARRGRNNNEQFF.

For this clone: A junction end diverges from the germline sequence, so it may reflect a read error. The V call is TRBV7-7, the J call TRBJ2-7, with 7 bases aligning to TRBD1. The CDR3 runs to 13 residues. Germline V CDR1 and CDR2: SSHAT, FNYEAQ (reference sequence). CDR3 protein: CASSLGGRSEQYF. The CDR3 DNA is TGTGCTAGCAGCTTAGGGGGCAGGAGCGAGCAGTACTTC.

The sample holds one count of this clone. The chain joins TRBV4-1 to TRBJ2-5; weak D call: TRBD1 (5 bases). Between the trimmed V and J ends, which lost 0 bases and 4 bases, there was a span of 6 bases. The length of the CDR3 is 13 residues. Per the germline V gene, CDR1 is MGHRA and CDR2 is YSYEKL. Here the CDR3 DNA reads TGCGCCAGCAGCCAAGAAGGGGTAGAGACCCAGTACTTC. Encoded protein: CASSQEGVETQYF.

This clone was detected once. The gene calls are TRBV4-1 and TRBJ2-3, with 11 bases lining up with TRBD2. The J segment lost 3 bases and the V segment lost 1 base, leaving 6 bases of the junction unmatched. Germline assignment: CDR1 MGHRA and CDR2 YSYEKL. CDR3 length: 17 amino acids. The CDR3, as DNA: TGCGCCAGCAGCCAAGCCCCCCCTAGCGGGAGGACAGATACGCAGTATTTT. It specifies CASSQAPPSGRTDTQYF.

V is TRBV5-6 and J is TRBJ2-7; 11 bases align to TRBD2. The germline CDR1 and CDR2 sequences are SGHDT and YYEEEE. The CDR3 covers 15 residues. The J segment lost 4 bases and the V segment lost 2 bases, leaving 5 bases of the junction unmatched. The chain's CDR3 is CASSFFRTSGYEQYF. The CDR3 nucleotides read TGTGCCAGCAGCTTCTTCCGGACTAGCGGGTACGAGCAGTACTTC.

The chain uses TRBV2 and TRBJ2-6; 10 nucleotides line up with TRBD1. From germline, CDR1 is SNHLY and CDR2 FYNNEI. The CDR3 extends over 19 amino acids. V shed 5 bases, J shed 5 bases, and the junction held 15 bases outside the gene matches. The CDR3 DNA reads as TGTGCCAGCAGTTCTCGTCCGGGACAGGGGTATTCTAGGGCCAACGTCCTGACTTTC. Translation: CASSSRPGQGYSRANVLTF.

The rearrangement joins TRBV6-5 to TRBJ1-6; D is undetermined. There are 14 residues in the CDR3. V gave up 0 bases and J gave up 8 bases, with 8 bases separating them. Germline V gene data show CDR1 as MNHEY and CDR2 as SVGAGI. Here the CDR3 reads CASSYSEGDSPLHF. DNA of the CDR3: TGTGCCAGCAGTTACTCGGAGGGTGATTCACCCCTCCACTTT.

This chain connects TRBV11-2 to TRBJ1-1, with unresolved D. The CDR3 is 12 amino acids. Deletions cut 5 bases from V and 5 bases from J, with 9 bases between. Germline V gene data show CDR1 as SGHAT and CDR2 as FQNNGV. The CDR3 nucleotides are TGTGCCAGCAGCCCCGAGGTAACTGAAGCTTTCTTT. Residues: CASSPEVTEAFF.

This sequence joins TRBV5-1 and TRBJ2-7, with 11 bases fitting TRBD2. The germline V gene has CDR1 SGHRS and CDR2 YFSETQ. Trimming took 1 base from V and 4 from J; bases not matched to a gene: 7. The CDR3 is made up of 16 amino acids. The CDR3 DNA reads TGCGCCAGCAGCTTGAGTCTGGGACTAGCGGCTTACGAGCAGTACTTC. It yields the protein CASSLSLGLAAYEQYF.

The chain has TRBV29-1 and TRBJ2-7, with 8 bases fitting TRBD1. Germline V lookup: CDR1 SQVTM, CDR2 ANQGSEA. This CDR3 comprises 14 residues. The junction had 9 bases not matched to a gene; V was cut back by 8 bases and J by 0 bases. CDR3 sequence (DNA): TGCAGCATAAGAACCGGGACAGGCTCCTACGAGCAGTACTTC. Translating it yields CSIRTGTGSYEQYF.

The J gene is TRBJ1-2, the V gene TRBV5-5; 7 bases match TRBD1. The CDR3 has 16 residues. J lost 3 bases, V lost 4 bases, and 12 bases had no gene match. In germline, CDR1 is SGHKS, CDR2 YYEKEE (reference sequence). DNA of the CDR3: TGTGCCAGCAGCGTGACAGGGTCAGTGGAGGACTATGGCTACACCTTC. This gives the protein CASSVTGSVEDYGYTF.

This clone was recorded a few times. V is TRBV4-1 and J is TRBJ2-1; 7 nucleotides match TRBD1. The V and J ends lost 3 bases and 9 bases, in that order; junction bases with no gene match: 11. The CDR3 covers 15 residues. CDR1 and CDR2 (germline): MGHRA, YSYEKL. The CDR3: CASSQAPTGTGEQFF. As DNA, the CDR3 is TGCGCCAGCAGCCAGGCCCCGACAGGGACGGGTGAGCAGTTCTTC.

The J gene is TRBJ2-2, the V gene TRBV7-2, with D maybe TRBD1 (5 bases). The CDR3 has 14 residues. Trimming pared 1 base from V and 5 bases from J, leaving 8 bases between. Germline V gene data show CDR1 as SGHTA and CDR2 as FQGNSA. The CDR3 loop is CASSLGSGTGELFF. CDR3 sequence (DNA): TGTGCCAGCAGCTTAGGCTCAGGGACCGGGGAGCTGTTTTTT.

The chain is built from TRBV10-3 and TRBJ2-7; D remains ambiguous. Germline V gene data show CDR1 as ENHRY and CDR2 as SYGVKD. CDR3 length: 14 residues. V lost 11 bases and J 1 base, leaving 18 bases between the germline ends. CDR3 DNA sequence: TGTGCCGTTAAAACCTATTCAAGTTCCTACGAGCAGTACTTC. It specifies CAVKTYSSSYEQYF.

The sample holds a few counts of this clone. The rearrangement uses TRBV12-5 and TRBJ2-5; maybe TRBD1 (6 bases). CDR1 LGHNT and CDR2 FRNRAP come from the germline V gene. CDR3 length equals 16 residues. Trimming shortened V by 1 base and J by 0 bases, and 12 bases separated the two germline ends. CDR3 nucleotide sequence: TGTGCTAGTGGTTTGGGGAGCAGGGGTTACCAAGAGACCCAGTACTTC. It translates to CASGLGSRGYQETQYF.

V is TRBV2 and J is TRBJ1-2, with 8 nucleotides matching TRBD1. CDR1 is SNHLY and CDR2 is FYNNEI in the germline V gene. The CDR3 totals 13 residues. V lost 6 bases and J lost 11; bases outside the gene matches: 11. The CDR3 protein is CASRVRDRSRYTF. The CDR3 bases are TGTGCCAGCAGGGTTCGGGACAGGTCCCGGTACACCTTC.

This clone occurred a few times. V gene TRBV9 combines with J gene TRBJ1-1; 9 bases line up with TRBD1. Germline lookup yields CDR1 SGDLS and CDR2 YYNGEE. The CDR3 is 14 residues long. V shed 3 bases and J 3 bases; nucleotides not matched to a gene: 3. CDR3 sequence: CASSGDRVYTEAFF. For the CDR3, the DNA is TGTGCCAGCAGCGGGGACAGGGTTTACACTGAAGCTTTCTTT.

In regard to this clone: Other DNA sequences in the same sample also yield this CDR3. The chain is built from TRBV27 and TRBJ1-5, with 8 bases matching TRBD1. Looked up from germline, CDR1 is MNHEY and CDR2 is SMNVEV (reference sequence). The V segment lost 5 bases and the J segment 4 bases; nucleotides outside the gene matches: 4. The CDR3 is made up of 14 amino acids. The chain's CDR3 is CASSLGTGNQPQHF. The CDR3 region has the DNA TGTGCCAGCAGTCTCGGGACAGGTAATCAGCCCCAGCATTTT.